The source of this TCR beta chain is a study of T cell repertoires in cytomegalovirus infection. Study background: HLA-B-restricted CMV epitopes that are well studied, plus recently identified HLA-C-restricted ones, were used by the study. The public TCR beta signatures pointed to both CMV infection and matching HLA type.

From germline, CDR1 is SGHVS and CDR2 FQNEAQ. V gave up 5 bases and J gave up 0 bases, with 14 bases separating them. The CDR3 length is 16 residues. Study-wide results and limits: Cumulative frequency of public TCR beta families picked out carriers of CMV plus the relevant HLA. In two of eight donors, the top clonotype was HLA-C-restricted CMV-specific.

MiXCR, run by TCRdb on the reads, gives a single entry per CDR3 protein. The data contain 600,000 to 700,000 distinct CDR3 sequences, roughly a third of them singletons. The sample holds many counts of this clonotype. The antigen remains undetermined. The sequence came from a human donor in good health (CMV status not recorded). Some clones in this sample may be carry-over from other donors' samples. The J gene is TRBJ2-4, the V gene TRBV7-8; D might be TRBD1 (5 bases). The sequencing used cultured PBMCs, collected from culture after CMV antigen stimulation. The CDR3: CASSPPRGVAKNIQYF. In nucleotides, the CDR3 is TGTGCCAGCAGCCCCCCAAGGGGCGTAGCCAAAAACATTCAGTACTTC.